A selection of T cell receptor beta chains follows, all from one sample in a study of T cell responses to AZD1222 COVID-19 vaccine. The data were produced by immunoSEQ multiplex PCR, yet TCRdb's version contains in-frame clones alone and is incomplete. The table has 180,000 or so clones, approximately 90% seen once. Sequenced material: peripheral blood, taken 28 days after the second AZD1222 dose. These receptors came from an adult who received the AZD1222 COVID-19 vaccine. Each CDR3 is given with its conserved first and last residue.

>TRBJ1-1|TRBV27
CASSQARLRNTEAFF
>TRBJ2-1|TRBV5-1
CASSPRDRPNNEQFF
>TRBJ1-2|TRBV6-1
CASSDHRGWDYGYTF
>TRBJ2-7|TRBV7-8
CASRPTGTSDYEQYF
>TRBJ2-1|TRBV4-3
CASSQDSRLAGDEQFF
>TRBJ1-4|TRBV2
CASSENRGATNEKLFF
>TRBJ2-3|TRBV28
CASSFWGRVTDTQYF
>TRBJ2-1|TRBV28
CASSFPGLARTNEQFF
>TRBJ2-7|TRBV9
CASSDPGLAGGYLPGDEQYF
>TRBJ2-1|TRBV5-4
CASSLGTSGSNEQFF
>TRBJ1-2|TRBV30
CAWNPLTGNGYTF
>TRBJ2-5|TRBV7-3
CASSLAGYETQYF
>TRBJ1-4|TRBV27
CASSQGSTNEKLFF